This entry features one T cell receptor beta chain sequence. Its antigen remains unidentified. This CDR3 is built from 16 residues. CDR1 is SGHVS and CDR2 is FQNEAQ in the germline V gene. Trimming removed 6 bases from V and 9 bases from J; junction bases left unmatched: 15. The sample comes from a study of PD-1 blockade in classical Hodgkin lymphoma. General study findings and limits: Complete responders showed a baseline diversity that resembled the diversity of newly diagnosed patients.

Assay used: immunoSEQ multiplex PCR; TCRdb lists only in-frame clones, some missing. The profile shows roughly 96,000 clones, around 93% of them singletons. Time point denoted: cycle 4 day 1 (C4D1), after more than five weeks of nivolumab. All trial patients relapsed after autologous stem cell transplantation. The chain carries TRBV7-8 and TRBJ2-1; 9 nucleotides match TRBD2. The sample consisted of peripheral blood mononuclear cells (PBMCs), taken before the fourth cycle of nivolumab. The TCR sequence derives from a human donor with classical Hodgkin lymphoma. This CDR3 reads CASSPTIAGATGEQFF. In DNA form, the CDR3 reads TGTGCCAGCAGTCCGACCATAGCGGGGGCCACAGGTGAGCAGTTCTTC.